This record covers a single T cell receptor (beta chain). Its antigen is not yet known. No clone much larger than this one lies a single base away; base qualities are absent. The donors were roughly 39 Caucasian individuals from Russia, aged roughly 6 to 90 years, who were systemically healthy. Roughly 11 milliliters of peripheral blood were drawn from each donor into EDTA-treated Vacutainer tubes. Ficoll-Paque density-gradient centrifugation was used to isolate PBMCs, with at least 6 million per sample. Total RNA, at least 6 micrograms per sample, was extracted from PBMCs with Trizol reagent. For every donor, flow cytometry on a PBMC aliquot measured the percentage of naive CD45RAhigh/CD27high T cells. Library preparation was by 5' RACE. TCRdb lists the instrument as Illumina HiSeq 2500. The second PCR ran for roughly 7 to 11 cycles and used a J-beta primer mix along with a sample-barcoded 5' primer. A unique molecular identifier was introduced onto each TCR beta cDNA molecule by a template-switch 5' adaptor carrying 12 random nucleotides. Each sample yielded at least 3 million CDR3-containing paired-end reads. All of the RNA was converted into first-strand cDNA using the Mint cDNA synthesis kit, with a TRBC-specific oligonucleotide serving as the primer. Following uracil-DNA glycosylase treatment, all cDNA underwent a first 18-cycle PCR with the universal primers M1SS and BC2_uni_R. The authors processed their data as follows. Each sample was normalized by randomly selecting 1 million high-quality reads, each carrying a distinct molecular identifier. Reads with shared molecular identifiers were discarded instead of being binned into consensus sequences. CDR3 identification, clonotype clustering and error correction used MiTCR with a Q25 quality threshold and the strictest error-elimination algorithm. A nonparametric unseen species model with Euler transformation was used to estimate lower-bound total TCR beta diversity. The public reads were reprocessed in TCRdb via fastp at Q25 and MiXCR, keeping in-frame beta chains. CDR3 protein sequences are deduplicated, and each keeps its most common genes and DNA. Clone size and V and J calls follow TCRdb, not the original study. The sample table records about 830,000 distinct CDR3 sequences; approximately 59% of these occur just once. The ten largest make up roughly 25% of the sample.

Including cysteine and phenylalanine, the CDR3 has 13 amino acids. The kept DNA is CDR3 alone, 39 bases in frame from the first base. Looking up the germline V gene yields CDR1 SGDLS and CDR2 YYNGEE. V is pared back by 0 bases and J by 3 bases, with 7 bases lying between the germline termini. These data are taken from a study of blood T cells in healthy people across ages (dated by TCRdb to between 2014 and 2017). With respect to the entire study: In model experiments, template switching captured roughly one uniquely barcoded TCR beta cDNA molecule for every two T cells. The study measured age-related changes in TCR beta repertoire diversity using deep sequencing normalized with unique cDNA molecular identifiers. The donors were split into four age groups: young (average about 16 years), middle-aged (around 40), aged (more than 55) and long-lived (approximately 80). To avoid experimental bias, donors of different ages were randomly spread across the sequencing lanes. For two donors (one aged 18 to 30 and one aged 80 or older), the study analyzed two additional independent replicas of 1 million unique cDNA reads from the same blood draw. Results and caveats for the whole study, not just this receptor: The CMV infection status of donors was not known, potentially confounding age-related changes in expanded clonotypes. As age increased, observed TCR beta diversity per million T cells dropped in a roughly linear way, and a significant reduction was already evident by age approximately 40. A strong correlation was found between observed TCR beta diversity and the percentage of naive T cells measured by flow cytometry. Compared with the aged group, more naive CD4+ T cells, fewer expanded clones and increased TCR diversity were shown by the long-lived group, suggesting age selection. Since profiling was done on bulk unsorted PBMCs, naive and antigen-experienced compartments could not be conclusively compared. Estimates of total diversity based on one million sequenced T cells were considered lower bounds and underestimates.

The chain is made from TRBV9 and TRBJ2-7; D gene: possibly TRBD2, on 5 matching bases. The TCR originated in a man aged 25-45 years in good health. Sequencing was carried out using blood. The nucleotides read TGTGCCAGCAGCGTAGGACTATACTACGAGCAGTACTTC. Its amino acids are CASSVGLYYEQYF.